This T cell receptor (beta chain) was captured by sequencing in a study of PD-1 blockade in classical Hodgkin lymphoma. Turning to the study itself: Nivolumab was given intravenously to patients at 3 mg/kg every 2 weeks. The study, taken as a whole, reports: Repertoire differences lack defined causes, possibly disease activity or prior therapy. Whoever responded completely had baseline diversity much like that seen in newly diagnosed patients. Individuals who commenced nivolumab within less than 1 year of ASCT were excluded.

Trimming shortened V by 3 bases and J by 1 base, and 15 bases separated the two germline ends. The germline V gene has CDR1 SEHNR and CDR2 FQNEAQ (reference sequence). The CDR3 runs to 16 residues. On this clone itself: Antigen unknown.

Clones were read by immunoSEQ multiplex PCR, and TCRdb kept only the in-frame ones, dropping some. The table has 16,000 or so clones, about 82% seen once. Every patient had relapsed following autologous stem cell transplantation, and cohorts differed in brentuximab vedotin exposure. The CD4+ T cells used were purified from thawed PBMCs through magnetic negative selection. V and J are TRBV7-9 and TRBJ2-5; a weak D match, TRBD1 (5 bases). The sequence derives from a human donor with classical Hodgkin lymphoma. Sample: CD4+ T cells from blood, taken at baseline. The CDR3 DNA is TGTGCCAGCAGCTTGGGGTTAGCCAGGGCCCAAGAGACCCAGTACTTC. The encoded protein is CASSLGLARAQETQYF. The full variable domain, with the rest looked up from reference TRBV7-9 and TRBJ2-5, is DTGVSQNPRHKITKRGQNVTFRCDPISEHNRLYWYRQTLGQGPEFLTYFQNEAQLEKSRLLSDRFSAERPKGSFSTLEIQRTEQGDSAMYLCASSLGLARAQETQYFGPGTRLLVL.